What follows are 3 T cell receptor beta chains derived from one specimen sequenced in a study of breast tumors, draining lymph nodes, adjacent tissues. Axillary draining lymph nodes of breast cancer patients supplied the node samples. One entry per CDR3 protein results from TCRdb running MiXCR on the multiplex PCR reads. This sample carries more than 80,000 distinct CDR3 sequences, about 31% of them seen once, and the ten largest clones take 5.5% to 7%. Sequenced sample: axillary lymph node tissue. These receptors came from a female donor with breast cancer. Some clones in this sample may be carry-over from other donors' samples.

In this sample, this clonotype turned up many times. V usage is TRBV27 and J usage is TRBJ1-3, with 10 bases identical to TRBD1. The CDR3 runs to 15 residues. CDR1 and CDR2 (germline): MNHEY, SMNVEV (reference sequence). After removal of 2 bases from V and 10 bases from J, the junction contained 8 bases not matched to a gene. In nucleotides, the CDR3 is TGTGCCAGCAGTTTACCCGGGACAGGGGTTCGGACCATATATTTT. It is translated as CASSLPGTGVRTIYF.

This clonotype occurred many times. V gene TRBV7-3 combines with J gene TRBJ2-1, with D possibly TRBD1 on 6 matching bases. The CDR3 contains 15 residues. CDR1 and CDR2 from the germline V gene are SGHTA and FQGTGA. V was trimmed by 4 bases and J by 0 bases, leaving 10 bases between them. CDR3 in DNA: TGTGCCAGCAGCTATACAGGGAGCTCCTACAATGAGCAGTTCTTC. This encodes CASSYTGSSYNEQFF.

This clonotype appeared many times. V is TRBV10-3 and J is TRBJ2-5; a weak D match, TRBD2 (5 bases). V was shortened by 6 bases and J by 5 bases, with 16 bases between the two germline ends. Germline CDR1 reads ENHRY; CDR2 reads SYGVKD. The CDR3 runs 14 residues. The CDR3 nucleotides are TGTGCCATCAGGAGCGGTAGCTTGGGTGAGACCCAGTACTTC. Translating gives CAIRSGSLGETQYF.